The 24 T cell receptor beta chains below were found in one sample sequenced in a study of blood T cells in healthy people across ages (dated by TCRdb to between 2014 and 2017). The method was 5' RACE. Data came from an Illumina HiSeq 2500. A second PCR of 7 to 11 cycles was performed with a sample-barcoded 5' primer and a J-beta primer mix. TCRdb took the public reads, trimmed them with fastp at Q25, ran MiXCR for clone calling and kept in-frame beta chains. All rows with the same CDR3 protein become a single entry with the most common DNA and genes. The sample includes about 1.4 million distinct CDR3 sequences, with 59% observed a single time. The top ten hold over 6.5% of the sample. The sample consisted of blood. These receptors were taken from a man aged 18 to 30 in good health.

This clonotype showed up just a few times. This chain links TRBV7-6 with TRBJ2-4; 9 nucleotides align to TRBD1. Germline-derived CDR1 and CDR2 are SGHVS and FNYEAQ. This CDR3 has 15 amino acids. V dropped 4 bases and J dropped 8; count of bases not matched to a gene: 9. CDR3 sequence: CASSSQQGAGYIQYF. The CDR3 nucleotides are TGTGCCAGCAGCTCGCAACAGGGGGCAGGGTACATTCAGTACTTC.

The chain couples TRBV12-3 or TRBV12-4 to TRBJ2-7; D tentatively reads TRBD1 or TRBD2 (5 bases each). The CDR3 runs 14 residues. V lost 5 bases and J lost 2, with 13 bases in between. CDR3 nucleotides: TGTGCCAGCAGTCTCCCCCCGGGGCCCTACGAGCAGTACTTC. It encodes CASSLPPGPYEQYF.

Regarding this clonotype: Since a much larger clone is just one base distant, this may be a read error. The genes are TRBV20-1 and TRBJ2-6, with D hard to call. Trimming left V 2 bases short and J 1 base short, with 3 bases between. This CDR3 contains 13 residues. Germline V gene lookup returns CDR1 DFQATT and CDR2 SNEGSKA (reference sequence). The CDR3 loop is CSARPSGANVLTF. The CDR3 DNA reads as TGCAGTGCTAGACCATCTGGGGCCAACGTCCTGACTTTC.

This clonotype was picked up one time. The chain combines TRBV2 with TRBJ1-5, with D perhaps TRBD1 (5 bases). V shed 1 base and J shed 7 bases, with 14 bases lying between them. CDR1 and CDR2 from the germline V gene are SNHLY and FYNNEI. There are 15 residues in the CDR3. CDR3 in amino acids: CASSEEGLGSQPQHF. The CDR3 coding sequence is TGTGCCAGCAGTGAAGAGGGACTAGGGAGCCAGCCCCAGCATTTT.

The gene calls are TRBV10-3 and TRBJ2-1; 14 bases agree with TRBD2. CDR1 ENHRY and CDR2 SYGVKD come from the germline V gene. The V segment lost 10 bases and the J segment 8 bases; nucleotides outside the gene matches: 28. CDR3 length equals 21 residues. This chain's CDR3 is CATTRDIGTGTSGRRMDEQFF. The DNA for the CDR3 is TGTGCCACGACTAGGGACATAGGGACAGGGACTAGCGGGAGAAGGATGGATGAGCAGTTCTTC.

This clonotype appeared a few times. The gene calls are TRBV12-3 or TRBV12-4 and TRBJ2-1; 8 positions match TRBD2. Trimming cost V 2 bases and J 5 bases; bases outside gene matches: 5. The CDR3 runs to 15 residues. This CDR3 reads CASSLSLAANNEQFF. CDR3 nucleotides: TGTGCCAGCAGTTTATCACTAGCGGCCAACAATGAGCAGTTCTTC.

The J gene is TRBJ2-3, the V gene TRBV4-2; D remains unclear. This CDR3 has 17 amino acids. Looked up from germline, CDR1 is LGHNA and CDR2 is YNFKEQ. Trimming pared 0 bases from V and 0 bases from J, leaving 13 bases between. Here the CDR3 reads CASSQEGRRKSTDTQYF. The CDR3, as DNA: TGTGCCAGCAGCCAAGAGGGTCGGCGGAAAAGCACAGATACGCAGTATTTT.

For the CDR3, the DNA is TGTGCCAGCAGTGAAACAGCAGGGGGCACCTACGAGCAGTACTTC. It codes for CASSETAGGTYEQYF. The chain joins TRBV25-1 to TRBJ2-5; 8 bases are a match to TRBD1. The J call may be faulty, since TRBJ2-7 better matches the DNA end. This CDR3 has 15 residues. Germline CDR1 MGHDK, CDR2 SYGVNS.

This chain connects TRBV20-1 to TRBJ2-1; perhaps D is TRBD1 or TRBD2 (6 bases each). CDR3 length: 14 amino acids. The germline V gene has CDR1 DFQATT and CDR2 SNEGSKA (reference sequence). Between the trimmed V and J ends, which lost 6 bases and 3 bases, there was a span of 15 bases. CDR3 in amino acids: CSAITSRGYNEQFF. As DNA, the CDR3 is TGCAGTGCAATCACTAGCAGGGGCTACAATGAGCAGTTCTTC.

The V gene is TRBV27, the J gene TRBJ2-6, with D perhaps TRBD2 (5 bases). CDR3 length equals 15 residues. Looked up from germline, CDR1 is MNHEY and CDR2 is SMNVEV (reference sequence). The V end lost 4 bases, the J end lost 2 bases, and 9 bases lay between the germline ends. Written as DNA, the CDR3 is TGTGCCAGCAGTTCAATCGGGGCTGGGGCCAACGTCCTGACTTTC. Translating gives CASSSIGAGANVLTF.

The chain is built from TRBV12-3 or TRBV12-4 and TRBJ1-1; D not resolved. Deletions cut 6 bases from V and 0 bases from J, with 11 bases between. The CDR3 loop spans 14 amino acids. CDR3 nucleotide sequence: TGTGCCAGCAGGAGACGGCAGATGAACACTGAAGCTTTCTTT. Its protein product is CASRRRQMNTEAFF.

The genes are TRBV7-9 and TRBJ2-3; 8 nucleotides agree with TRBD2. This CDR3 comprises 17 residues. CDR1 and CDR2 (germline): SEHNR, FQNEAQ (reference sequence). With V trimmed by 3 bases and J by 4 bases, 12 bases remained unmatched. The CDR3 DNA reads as TGTGCCAGCAGCTTGAGTAACGGGGGGGCCTCGGCAGATACGCAGTATTTT. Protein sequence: CASSLSNGGASADTQYF.

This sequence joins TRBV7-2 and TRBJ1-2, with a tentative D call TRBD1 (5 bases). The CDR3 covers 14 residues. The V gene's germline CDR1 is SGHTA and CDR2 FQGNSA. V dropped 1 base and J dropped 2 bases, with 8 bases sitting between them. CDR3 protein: CASSLGGQNYGYTF. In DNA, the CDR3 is TGTGCCAGCAGCTTAGGGGGCCAGAACTATGGCTACACCTTC.

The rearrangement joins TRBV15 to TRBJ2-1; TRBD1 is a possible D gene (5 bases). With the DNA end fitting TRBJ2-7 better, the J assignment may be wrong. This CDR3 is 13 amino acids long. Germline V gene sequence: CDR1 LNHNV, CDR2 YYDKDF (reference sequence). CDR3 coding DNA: TGTGCCACCGGGGCACAAACCTACAATGAGCAGTACTTC. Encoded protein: CATGAQTYNEQYF.

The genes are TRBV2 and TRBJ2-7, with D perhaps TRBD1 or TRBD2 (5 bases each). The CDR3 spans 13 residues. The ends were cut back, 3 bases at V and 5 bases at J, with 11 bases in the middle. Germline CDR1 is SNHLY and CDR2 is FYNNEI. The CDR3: CASSDGTDDEQYF. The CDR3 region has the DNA TGTGCCAGCAGTGACGGGACCGACGACGAGCAGTACTTC. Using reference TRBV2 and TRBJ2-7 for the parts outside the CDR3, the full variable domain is EPEVTQTPSHQVTQMGQEVILRCVPISNHLYFYWYRQILGQKVEFLVSFYNNEISEKSEIFDDQFSVERPDGSNFTLKIRSTKLEDSAMYFCASSDGTDDEQYFGPGTRLTVT.

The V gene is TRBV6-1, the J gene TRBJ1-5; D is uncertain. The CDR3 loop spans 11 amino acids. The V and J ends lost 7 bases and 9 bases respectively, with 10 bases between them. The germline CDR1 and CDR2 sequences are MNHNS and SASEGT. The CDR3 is CASTYNGPQHF. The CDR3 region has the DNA TGTGCCAGCACATACAATGGGCCCCAGCATTTT.

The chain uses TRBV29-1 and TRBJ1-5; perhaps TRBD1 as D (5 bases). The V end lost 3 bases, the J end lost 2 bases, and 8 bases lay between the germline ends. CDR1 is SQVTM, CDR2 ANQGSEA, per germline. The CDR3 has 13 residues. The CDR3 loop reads CSVDVGRNQPQHF. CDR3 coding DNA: TGCAGCGTTGATGTGGGGCGCAATCAGCCCCAGCATTTT.

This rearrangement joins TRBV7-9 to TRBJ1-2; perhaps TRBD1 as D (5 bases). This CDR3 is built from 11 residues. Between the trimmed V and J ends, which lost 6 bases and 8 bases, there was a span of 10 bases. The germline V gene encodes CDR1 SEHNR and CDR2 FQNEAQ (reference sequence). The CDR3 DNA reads TGTGCCAGCAGGACCAGGGAGGGCTACACCTTC. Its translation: CASRTREGYTF.

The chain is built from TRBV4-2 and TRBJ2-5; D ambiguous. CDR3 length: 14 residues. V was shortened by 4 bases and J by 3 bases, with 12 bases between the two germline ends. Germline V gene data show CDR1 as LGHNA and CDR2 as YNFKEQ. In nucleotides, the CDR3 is TGTGCCAGCAGCCCCTCCGCGGTGAAAGAGACCCAGTACTTC. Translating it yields CASSPSAVKETQYF.

The CDR3: CASKAGDFSNQPQHF. As DNA, the CDR3 is TGTGCCAGCAAGGCAGGGGATTTTAGCAATCAGCCCCAGCATTTT. The J gene is TRBJ1-5, the V gene TRBV6-5, with D possibly TRBD1 on 6 matching bases. V dropped 7 bases and J dropped 0 bases, with 13 bases sitting between them. The CDR3 spans 15 residues. CDR1 and CDR2 (germline): MNHEY, SVGAGI.

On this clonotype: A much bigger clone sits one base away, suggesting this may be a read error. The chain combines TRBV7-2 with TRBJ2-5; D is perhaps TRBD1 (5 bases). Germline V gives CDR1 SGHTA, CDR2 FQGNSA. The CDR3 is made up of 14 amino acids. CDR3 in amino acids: CANSRDSAQETQYF. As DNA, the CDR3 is TGTGCCAACAGCCGAGACAGCGCTCAAGAGACCCAGTACTTC.

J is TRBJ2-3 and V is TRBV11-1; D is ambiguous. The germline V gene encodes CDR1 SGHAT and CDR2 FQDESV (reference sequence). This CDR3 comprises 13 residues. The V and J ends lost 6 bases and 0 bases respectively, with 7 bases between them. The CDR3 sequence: CASRSLSTDTQYF. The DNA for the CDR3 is TGTGCCAGCAGATCTCTAAGCACAGATACGCAGTATTTT.

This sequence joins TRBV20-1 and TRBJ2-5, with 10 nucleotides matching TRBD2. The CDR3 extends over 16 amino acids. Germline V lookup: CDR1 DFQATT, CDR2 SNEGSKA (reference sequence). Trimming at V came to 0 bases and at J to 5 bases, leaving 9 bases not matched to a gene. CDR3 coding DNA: TGCAGTGCTAGAGATTTTCGGCTAGCGGGAGTGGAGACCCAGTACTTC. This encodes CSARDFRLAGVETQYF.

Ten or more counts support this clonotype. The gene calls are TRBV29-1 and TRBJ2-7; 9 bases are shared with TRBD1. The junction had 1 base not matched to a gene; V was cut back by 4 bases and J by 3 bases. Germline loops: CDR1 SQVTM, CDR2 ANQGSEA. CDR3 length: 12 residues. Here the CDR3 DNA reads TGCAGCGTTGTGACAGGGGGCTACGAGCAGTACTTC. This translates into CSVVTGGYEQYF.